This TCR beta chain originates from a study of OX40 agonist ivuxolimab in advanced cancers. V was pared by 3 bases and J by 6 bases, with 16 bases between. The CDR3 contains 15 residues. Germline V lookup: CDR1 SGHRS, CDR2 YFSETQ. The study sampled blood at baseline, cycle 4 day 1, and cycle 7 day 1. Sequencing was performed with immunoSEQ multiplex PCR; in TCRdb, only in-frame clones are kept and a portion is missing. The table shows roughly 71,000 clones, with 88% occurring only once. Sequencing used CD4+ or CD8+ T cells sorted from blood, obtained in a trial of the OX40 agonist ivuxolimab. The receptor comes from an adult with an advanced solid tumor such as melanoma, head and neck, liver or kidney cancer. V is TRBV5-1 and J is TRBJ2-1; D may match TRBD1 or TRBD2 (5 bases each). CDR3 nucleotides: TGCGCCAGCAGCTCCGGGGACGTACGGGCCAATGAGCAGTTCTTC. Its protein is CASSSGDVRANEQFF.